This T cell receptor (beta chain) was sequenced in a study of cytomegalovirus exposure and HLA in healthy donors. Study-wide points: About 90% or about 30% of the time was how often most TCR beta V segments were productive, according to an earlier analysis. Rare TCR sequences dominated, though some public TCRs recurred in many donors. Altogether, some 160 TCR beta chains were recorded as cytomegalovirus-associated. Some V segments could not be told apart, so they were left out, TRBV6-2 and TRBV6-3 among them.

The PCR contained 60 Vbeta and 13 Jbeta primers. The data were produced by immunoSEQ multiplex PCR, yet TCRdb's version contains in-frame clones alone and is incomplete. This sample's clone table lists tens of thousands of clones. Concerning this clone itself: Antigen: not known.

Germline V gives CDR1 SGHTS, CDR2 YDEGEE. The V gene end was trimmed by 1 base and the J gene end by 7 bases; junction bases not matched to a gene: 7. The CDR3 totals 16 residues. This clonotype was sampled from a man in his forties in good health and CMV-seronegative. V usage is TRBV5-8 and J usage is TRBJ1-6; 8 bases map to TRBD1. What was sequenced was PBMCs. CDR3 nucleotide sequence: TGTGCCAGCAGCTTGAATGACAGGGGAAGGAATTCACCCCTCCACTTT. It specifies CASSLNDRGRNSPLHF.